Each of the 10 T cell receptor beta chains below was sequenced from the same sample in a study of blood T cell repertoires in COVID-19. The assay was immunoSEQ multiplex PCR, and TCRdb's table has in-frame clones only and misses some. The data hold some 50,000 clones, with approximately 85% observed a single time. Sequenced input: peripheral blood. These receptors originate from a human donor in a cohort sampled during active COVID-19.

The chain combines TRBV7-9 with TRBJ2-7; 8 bases are a match to TRBD2. The CDR3 spans 15 residues. Trimming took 1 base from V and 5 from J; bases not matched to a gene: 7. In germline, CDR1 is SEHNR, CDR2 FQNEAQ (reference sequence). The CDR3: CASSLVPGGLHEQYF. Written as DNA, the CDR3 is TGTGCCAGCAGCTTAGTACCGGGGGGGCTACACGAGCAGTACTTC. Using reference TRBV7-9 and TRBJ2-7 for the parts outside the CDR3, the full variable domain is DTGVSQNPRHKITKRGQNVTFRCDPISEHNRLYWYRQTLGQGPEFLTYFQNEAQLEKSRLLSDRFSAERPKGSFSTLEIQRTEQGDSAMYLCASSLVPGGLHEQYFGPGTRLTVT.

The chain carries TRBV6-6 and TRBJ1-1; unclear D gene. The V end lost 7 bases, the J end lost 4 bases, and 10 bases lay between the germline ends. CDR1 is MNHNY and CDR2 is SVGAGI in the germline V gene (reference sequence). The CDR3 extends over 12 amino acids. The DNA of the CDR3 is TGTGCCAGCACACCCCGGGGCACTGAAGCTTTCTTT. Protein sequence: CASTPRGTEAFF.

V and J are TRBV5-6 and TRBJ1-1, with D maybe TRBD1 (6 bases). With 0 bases removed from V and 12 bases from J, the gap between germline ends came to 15 bases. The CDR3 has 13 amino acids. The germline V gene has CDR1 SGHDT and CDR2 YYEEEE. CDR3 bases: TGTGCCAGCAGCTTGGGAACAGGGTCTACGACTTTCTTT. Translating it yields CASSLGTGSTTFF. Using reference TRBV5-6 and TRBJ1-1 for the parts outside the CDR3, the full variable domain is DAGVTQSPTHLIKTRGQQVTLRCSPKSGHDTVSWYQQALGQGPQFIFQYYEEEERQRGNFPDRFSGHQFPNYSSELNVNALLLGDSALYLCASSLGTGSTTFFGQGTRLTVV.

The J gene is TRBJ1-2, the V gene TRBV13; TRBD1 is a possible D gene (5 bases). CDR1 PRHDT and CDR2 FYEKMQ come from the germline V gene (reference sequence). The CDR3 length is 15 residues. Deletions cut 5 bases from V and 0 bases from J, with 13 bases between. The CDR3 DNA sequence: TGTGCCAGCAGCCCCGGTGACAGATCTAACTATGGCTACACCTTC. The encoded protein is CASSPGDRSNYGYTF.

This chain links TRBV6-5 with TRBJ1-5; 8 positions agree with TRBD1. Germline values: CDR1 MNHEY, CDR2 SVGAGI. J was trimmed by 7 bases and V by 7 bases; bases with no gene match: 9. This CDR3 is built from 14 residues. The CDR3 DNA reads as TGTGCCAGCACCCTGGACAGGGCGGGCCAGCCCCAGCATTTT. Translation gives CASTLDRAGQPQHF.

The V and J genes are TRBV6-5 and TRBJ2-7, with D maybe TRBD1 (6 bases). From germline, CDR1 is MNHEY and CDR2 SVGAGI. The V end lost 10 bases, the J end lost 9 bases, and 16 bases lay between the germline ends. The CDR3 length is 11 residues. The CDR3 here is CATRTELGQYF. DNA of the CDR3: TGTGCCACCAGGACAGAACTGGGGCAGTACTTC.

This rearrangement joins TRBV19 to TRBJ2-1; 11 bases map to TRBD2. There are 15 residues in the CDR3. The germline gives CDR1 LNHDA, CDR2 SQIVND (reference sequence). Unmatched junction bases numbered 5, after V lost 5 bases and J lost 5 bases. Here the CDR3 reads CASSPLAGGHNEQFF. CDR3 in DNA: TGTGCCAGTAGTCCCCTAGCGGGAGGCCACAATGAGCAGTTCTTC. The complete variable domain, with remaining parts taken from reference TRBV19 and TRBJ2-1, reads DGGITQSPKYLFRKEGQNVTLSCEQNLNHDAMYWYRQDPGQGLRLIYYSQIVNDFQKGDIAEGYSVSREKKESFPLTVTSAQKNPTAFYLCASSPLAGGHNEQFFGPGTRLTVL.

The chain carries TRBV7-2 and TRBJ1-3, with D perhaps TRBD1 (6 bases). The germline V gene encodes CDR1 SGHTA and CDR2 FQGNSA. Trimming removed 5 bases from V and 4 bases from J, with 15 bases in between. The CDR3 totals 15 residues. CDR3 amino acids: CASSDRRSSGNTIYF. The CDR3 DNA follows: TGTGCCAGCAGCGACAGGAGGTCCTCAGGAAACACCATATATTTT.

The V call is TRBV19, the J call TRBJ2-7; 8 bases are shared with TRBD2. Losses at the gene ends were 5 bases for V and 6 bases for J; bases not matched to a gene: 6. The CDR3 covers 13 residues. Germline-derived CDR1 and CDR2 are LNHDA and SQIVND (reference sequence). CDR3 nucleotide sequence: TGTGCCAGTAGTCCGGGAGGGGTCCTCGAGCAGTACTTC. Amino acid sequence: CASSPGGVLEQYF. Full variable domain (missing parts from reference TRBV19 and TRBJ2-7): DGGITQSPKYLFRKEGQNVTLSCEQNLNHDAMYWYRQDPGQGLRLIYYSQIVNDFQKGDIAEGYSVSREKKESFPLTVTSAQKNPTAFYLCASSPGGVLEQYFGPGTRLTVT.

The chain carries TRBV2 and TRBJ2-1; 8 positions agree with TRBD2. Per germline, CDR1 SNHLY and CDR2 FYNNEI. The CDR3 contains 15 residues. The V and J ends lost 3 bases and 0 bases, in that order; junction bases with no gene match: 1. The CDR3 here is CASSDGTSSYNEQFF. CDR3 sequence (DNA): TGTGCCAGCAGTGACGGGACTAGCTCCTACAATGAGCAGTTCTTC.